This TCR beta chain derives from a study of OX40 agonist ivuxolimab in advanced cancers. Trimming removed 5 bases at V and 2 bases at J, with 4 bases between. This CDR3 comprises 11 residues. Germline CDR1 and CDR2: DFQATT and SNEGSKA (reference sequence). Only in-frame clones appear in the TCRdb table, and some are missing; sequencing was by immunoSEQ multiplex PCR. The data contain approximately 89,000 clones, roughly nine tenths of them singletons. This TCR was sampled from an adult with an advanced solid tumor such as melanoma, head and neck, liver or kidney cancer. The material was CD4+ or CD8+ T cells sorted from blood, obtained in a trial of the OX40 agonist ivuxolimab. The genes are TRBV20-1 and TRBJ2-1; no clear D gene. CDR3 coding DNA: TGCAGTGCTTTTGCCTACAATGAGCAGTTCTTC. Protein product: CSAFAYNEQFF.